This paragraph covers one T cell receptor beta chain sequence. This specimen comes from a study of blood T cell repertoires in COVID-19. Study summary: PBMCs, B-cell-depleted T cells, or T cells provided the cDNA or gDNA that made up the material.

CDR1 and CDR2 from the germline V gene are LNHDA and SQIVND (reference sequence). The V segment lost 6 bases and the J segment 0 bases; nucleotides outside the gene matches: 8. CDR3 length: 17 residues. Produced via immunoSEQ multiplex PCR; TCRdb's table is partial and in-frame only. Of approximately 110,000 clones listed, about 82% are singletons. The specimen was peripheral blood. This chain joins TRBV19 and TRBJ2-1; 10 bases map to TRBD2. This receptor was identified in a human donor in a cohort sampled during active COVID-19. CDR3 nucleotides: TGTGCCAGTAGCATCCGAATAGCGGGAGGCTCCTACAATGAGCAGTTCTTC. Amino acids: CASSIRIAGGSYNEQFF.